The entry below gives a single T cell receptor (beta chain) sequence along with its context. Its antigen is still unknown. This record comes from a study of cytomegalovirus exposure and HLA in healthy donors. Study-level results: The study designated about 160 TCR beta chains cytomegalovirus-associated.

Germline V CDR1 and CDR2: PRHDT, FYEKMQ (reference sequence). The CDR3 covers 15 residues. V dropped 3 bases and J dropped 0; count of bases not matched to a gene: 2. Assay used: immunoSEQ multiplex PCR; TCRdb lists only in-frame clones, some missing. The table lists 56,000 or so clones, roughly 93% of them singletons. This TCR derives from a woman younger than 30 in good health and CMV-seropositive. This chain links TRBV13 with TRBJ2-3; TRBD1 agrees at 8 bases. Sequenced sample: PBMCs. The CDR3 region has the DNA TGTGCCAGCAGCTTGAGGACAGGGAGCACAGATACGCAGTATTTT. It is translated as CASSLRTGSTDTQYF.